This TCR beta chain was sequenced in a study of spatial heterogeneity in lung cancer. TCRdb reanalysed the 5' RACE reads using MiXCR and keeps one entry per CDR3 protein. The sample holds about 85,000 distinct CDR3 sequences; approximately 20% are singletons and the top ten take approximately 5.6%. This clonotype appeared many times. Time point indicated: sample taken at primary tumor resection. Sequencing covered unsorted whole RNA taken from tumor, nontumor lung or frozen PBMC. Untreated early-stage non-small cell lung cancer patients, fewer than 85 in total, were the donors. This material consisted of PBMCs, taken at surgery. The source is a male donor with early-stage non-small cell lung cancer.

CDR3 region: CSVEGQGYYGYTF. DNA for the CDR3: TGCAGCGTCGAGGGACAGGGGTACTATGGCTACACCTTC. The V gene is TRBV29-1, the J gene TRBJ1-2; 10 nucleotides align to TRBD1. The CDR3 spans 13 residues. The germline V gene has CDR1 SQVTM and CDR2 ANQGSEA. Trimming at V came to 6 bases and at J to 3 bases, leaving 4 bases not matched to a gene.